The 23 T cell receptor beta chains presented below share a single source sample, sequenced in a study of PD-1 blockade in classical Hodgkin lymphoma. The data were produced by immunoSEQ multiplex PCR, yet TCRdb's version contains in-frame clones alone and is incomplete. The sample yields about 97,000 clones, 75% to 90% seen once. There was relapse after autologous stem cell transplantation in every patient, and there was variation in brentuximab vedotin exposure. The sequences come from peripheral blood mononuclear cells (PBMCs), collected at baseline. The source of these receptors is a human donor with classical Hodgkin lymphoma.

This clone appeared a single time. The chain couples TRBV7-2 to TRBJ2-5; 8 positions match TRBD1. Germline values: CDR1 SGHTA, CDR2 FQGNSA. Unmatched junction bases numbered 9, after V lost 4 bases and J lost 5 bases. The CDR3 runs to 15 residues. The CDR3 DNA is TGTGCCAGCAGCTCCCGGACAGGGCGCGCGGAGACCCAGTACTTC. Encoded protein: CASSSRTGRAETQYF.

The rearrangement uses TRBV7-2 and TRBJ2-7, with 7 bases fitting TRBD1. V lost 5 bases and J lost 3; bases outside the gene matches: 4. Looked up from germline, CDR1 is SGHTA and CDR2 is FQGNSA. The CDR3 contains 13 residues. CDR3 loop: CASSRRDSYEQYF. For the CDR3, the DNA is TGTGCCAGCAGCCGTAGGGACAGCTACGAGCAGTACTTC.

The chain carries TRBV19 and TRBJ1-1; 10 nucleotides align to TRBD1. Trimming took 5 bases from V and 7 from J; bases not matched to a gene: 4. Germline CDR1 reads LNHDA; CDR2 reads SQIVND (reference sequence). The CDR3 runs 13 residues. For the CDR3, the DNA is TGTGCCAGTAGTGACAGGGGGCTTGGTGAAGCTTTCTTT. It yields the protein CASSDRGLGEAFF. Together with reference TRBV19 and TRBJ1-1, the CDR3 gives the full variable domain: DGGITQSPKYLFRKEGQNVTLSCEQNLNHDAMYWYRQDPGQGLRLIYYSQIVNDFQKGDIAEGYSVSREKKESFPLTVTSAQKNPTAFYLCASSDRGLGEAFFGQGTRLTVV.

The CDR3 DNA is TGTGCCAGCAGCGAAAACAGCGTCGGTGAGCAGTTCTTC. This sequence encodes CASSENSVGEQFF. The rearrangement uses TRBV7-3 and TRBJ2-1; D call uncertain. With 5 bases removed from V and 9 bases from J, the gap between germline ends came to 14 bases. Germline values: CDR1 SGHTA, CDR2 FQGTGA. CDR3 length: 13 residues. The full variable domain, rest sourced from reference TRBV7-3 and TRBJ2-1, is GAGVSQTPSNKVTEKGKYVELRCDPISGHTALYWYRQSLGQGPEFLIYFQGTGAADDSGLPNDRFFAVRPEGSVSTLKIQRTERGDSAVYLCASSENSVGEQFFGPGTRLTVL.

The V gene is TRBV10-3, the J gene TRBJ1-1; the D gene is possibly TRBD1 (5 bases). Germline lookup yields CDR1 ENHRY and CDR2 SYGVKD. The CDR3 consists of 15 residues. Trimming removed 4 bases from V and 1 base from J, with 13 bases in between. CDR3 loop: CAISAGPEGNTEAFF. For the CDR3, the DNA is TGTGCCATCAGTGCGGGACCGGAGGGGAACACTGAAGCTTTCTTT.

CDR3 in DNA: TGCGCCAGCAGCTTGGCAGGGTCCTTTGAAGCTTTCTTT. This translates into CASSLAGSFEAFF. The chain recombines TRBV5-1 with TRBJ1-1, with D possibly being TRBD1 (5 bases). The V and J ends lost 0 bases and 7 bases respectively, with 10 bases between them. Germline V gives CDR1 SGHRS, CDR2 YFSETQ. The CDR3 loop spans 13 amino acids. The full variable domain, in which reference TRBV5-1 and TRBJ1-1 provide the parts outside the CDR3, is KAGVTQTPRYLIKTRGQQVTLSCSPISGHRSVSWYQQTPGQGLQFLFEYFSETQRNKGNFPGRFSGRQFSNSRSEMNVSTLELGDSALYLCASSLAGSFEAFFGQGTRLTVV.

The chain couples TRBV7-2 to TRBJ2-3, with D perhaps matching TRBD2 (6 bases). The CDR3 is 13 residues long. V lost 0 bases to trimming and J lost 5 bases, with 6 bases between them. Looked up from germline, CDR1 is SGHTA and CDR2 is FQGNSA. CDR3 sequence reads: CASSLAGGDTQYF. In DNA, the CDR3 is TGTGCCAGCAGCTTAGCGGGGGGAGATACGCAGTATTTT.

The chain links TRBV19 to TRBJ2-5, with 9 nucleotides matching TRBD1. V was pared by 3 bases and J by 4 bases, with 0 bases of the junction left unmatched. Germline V gene lookup returns CDR1 LNHDA and CDR2 SQIVND (reference sequence). The CDR3 contains 13 residues. CDR3 sequence (DNA): TGTGCCAGTAGTATGGACAGGGGAGAGACCCAGTACTTC. Protein: CASSMDRGETQYF.

V is TRBV19 and J is TRBJ2-7, with D maybe TRBD1 (5 bases). The CDR3 extends over 12 amino acids. CDR1 and CDR2 (germline): LNHDA, SQIVND (reference sequence). Trimming cost V 4 bases and J 3 bases, with 7 bases left between them. CDR3 nucleotides: TGTGCCAGTAGTACCCAGGGCTACGAGCAGTACTTC. It specifies CASSTQGYEQYF.

The chain carries TRBV28 and TRBJ2-1; D not resolved. The germline V gene encodes CDR1 MDHEN and CDR2 SYDVKM. The CDR3 spans 17 residues. V gave up 6 bases and J gave up 3 bases, with 21 bases separating them. The CDR3 sequence: CASRRIPPGLVYNEQFF. The CDR3 coding sequence is TGTGCCAGCAGGCGAATTCCTCCGGGTCTCGTCTACAATGAGCAGTTCTTC.

The rearrangement joins TRBV9 to TRBJ2-1; D call uncertain. The germline V gene has CDR1 SGDLS and CDR2 YYNGEE. This CDR3 region has 14 residues. V gave up 5 bases and J gave up 4 bases, with 13 bases separating them. The CDR3, as DNA: TGTGCCAGCAGTAGGGATACAGCGTACAATGAGCAGTTCTTC. This translates into CASSRDTAYNEQFF.

This rearrangement joins TRBV5-1 to TRBJ1-4, with 9 bases lining up with TRBD1. V lost 3 bases, J lost 7 bases, and 7 bases stayed unmatched. Germline V gene sequence: CDR1 SGHRS, CDR2 YFSETQ. This CDR3 has 15 amino acids. The CDR3 spells CASSSRTGGREKLFF. As DNA, the CDR3 is TGCGCCAGCAGCTCCCGCACAGGGGGCCGTGAAAAACTGTTTTTT.

This clone has just one count. The chain recombines TRBV10-3 with TRBJ1-4; D is perhaps TRBD1 (6 bases). The CDR3 is 14 residues long. Germline CDR1 is ENHRY and CDR2 is SYGVKD. V gave up 6 bases and J gave up 8 bases, with 16 bases separating them. CDR3 bases: TGTGCCATCAGAGGAACAGGGTTGGGGGAAAAACTGTTTTTT. It codes for CAIRGTGLGEKLFF.

This chain joins TRBV30 and TRBJ2-5; D gene ambiguous. The CDR3 sequence is 15 residues long. Germline CDR1 and CDR2: GTSNPN and SVGIG (reference sequence). Trimming pared 3 bases from V and 2 bases from J, leaving 16 bases between. The CDR3 protein is CAWRWWGRWQETQYF. The CDR3 coding sequence is TGTGCCTGGAGGTGGTGGGGTCGGTGGCAAGAGACCCAGTACTTC.

The rearrangement links TRBV5-4 to TRBJ2-7; 11 bases align to TRBD2. Germline trimming cut 3 bases from V and 7 bases from J; bases unmatched to any gene: 9. This CDR3 has 15 amino acids. Germline lookup yields CDR1 SGHNT and CDR2 YYREEE (reference sequence). The CDR3 nucleotides are TGTGCCAGCAGCTCGGGACTAGCGGAACCTAGGGAGCAGTACTTC. It specifies CASSSGLAEPREQYF.

The chain recombines TRBV6-5 with TRBJ1-2, with D hard to call. The germline V gene encodes CDR1 MNHEY and CDR2 SVGAGI. V was clipped by 7 bases and J by 4 bases, with 19 bases between them. This CDR3 has 15 amino acids. The CDR3 DNA reads as TGTGCCAGCACTCGATTGGGAGAGGAAACCTATGGCTACACCTTC. Translating it yields CASTRLGEETYGYTF.

The V call is TRBV29-1, the J call TRBJ2-1, with 8 bases identical to TRBD2. Germline V lookup: CDR1 SQVTM, CDR2 ANQGSEA. CDR3 length: 13 residues. Germline trimming cut 6 bases from V and 3 bases from J; bases unmatched to any gene: 4. In nucleotides, the CDR3 is TGCAGCGTCAAACTAGCGGTCTACAATGAGCAGTTCTTC. This sequence encodes CSVKLAVYNEQFF.

This clone came up once. For the CDR3, the DNA is TGCGCCAGCAGCCATCCCATAGCGGGAGCGAGGGTCTACAATGAGCAGTTCTTC. Encoded protein: CASSHPIAGARVYNEQFF. V gene TRBV4-1 combines with J gene TRBJ2-1, with 9 bases that match TRBD2. J was trimmed by 3 bases and V by 3 bases; bases with no gene match: 12. Germline CDR1 and CDR2: MGHRA and YSYEKL. The CDR3 runs to 18 residues.

The CDR3 nucleotides are TGTGCCAGCAGCCCGACAGGGAGAAACGAGCAGTACTTC. The encoded protein is CASSPTGRNEQYF. This chain joins TRBV5-6 and TRBJ2-7, with 7 bases matching TRBD1. Germline CDR1 and CDR2: SGHDT and YYEEEE. The length of the CDR3 is 13 residues. V shed 4 bases, J shed 5 bases, and the junction held 6 bases outside the gene matches. Full variable domain (outside the CDR3, taken from reference TRBV5-6 and TRBJ2-7): DAGVTQSPTHLIKTRGQQVTLRCSPKSGHDTVSWYQQALGQGPQFIFQYYEEEERQRGNFPDRFSGHQFPNYSSELNVNALLLGDSALYLCASSPTGRNEQYFGPGTRLTVT.

The chain couples TRBV5-1 to TRBJ2-7; D is undetermined. Germline CDR1 SGHRS, CDR2 YFSETQ. V lost 0 bases to trimming and J lost 2 bases, with 12 bases between them. The CDR3 spans 15 residues. The DNA for the CDR3 is TGCGCCAGCAGCTTGGGACTGGGTGGTCCCTACGAGCAGTACTTC. Translation: CASSLGLGGPYEQYF.

The V call is TRBV2, the J call TRBJ2-2; no clear D gene. Germline V gives CDR1 SNHLY, CDR2 FYNNEI. This CDR3 comprises 14 residues. Trimming took 9 bases from V and 2 from J, leaving 13 bases between them. The CDR3 loop reads CASKEFRNTGELFF. The DNA for the CDR3 is TGTGCCAGTAAAGAGTTTCGTAACACCGGGGAGCTGTTTTTT.

The chain's CDR3 is CASRGTYEQYF. CDR3 nucleotide sequence: TGTGCCAGCAGGGGGACCTACGAGCAGTACTTC. The V and J genes are TRBV6-5 and TRBJ2-7; D not certain. From germline, CDR1 is MNHEY and CDR2 SVGAGI. The CDR3 is 11 amino acids. The V gene lost 6 bases and the J gene lost 2 bases, with 5 bases spanning the gap.

The rearrangement links TRBV28 to TRBJ1-5, with D possibly being TRBD1 (5 bases). The CDR3 is 12 residues long. V lost 6 bases and J 4 bases, leaving 7 bases between the germline ends. Germline V gives CDR1 MDHEN, CDR2 SYDVKM. CDR3 residues: CASRSGNQPQHF. CDR3 nucleotide sequence: TGTGCCAGCAGGTCAGGGAATCAGCCCCAGCATTTT.